This T cell receptor (beta chain) was recovered during a study of Graves' ophthalmopathy and Graves' hyperthyroidism. Study summary: Researchers obtained peripheral blood at initial diagnosis, before any treatment had begun. Study results and limitations: Sensitivity reached approximately 71% and specificity approximately 72% when the model predicted ophthalmopathy progression. Thyroid clonotypes that were expanded above 0.001 frequency mostly also appeared in blood.

Germline V lookup: CDR1 MNHNY, CDR2 SVGAGI (reference sequence). This CDR3 comprises 12 residues. Deletions cut 0 bases from V and 8 bases from J, with 4 bases between. Patients were diagnosed from clinical symptoms, serum thyroxine, TRAb, thyroid ultrasound and orbital computed tomography. This clonotype was observed at least ten times. What it binds is unknown. Using RNA transcripts, the TCR beta CDR3 regions were amplified. A first-round RT-PCR used HTBI primers, followed by a second-round multiplex PCR. TCRdb ran MiXCR on the multiplex PCR reads and lists one entry per CDR3 protein. There are about 700,000 distinct CDR3 sequences in the sample; roughly 40% occur only once, and 40% to 45% lies in the top ten.

The sample was peripheral blood. V usage is TRBV6-6 and J usage is TRBJ1-4; D call uncertain. This sequence originates from an adult man with Graves' ophthalmopathy. The CDR3 nucleotides read TGTGCCAGCAGTTACTCGAGGGAAAAACTGTTTTTT. This sequence encodes CASSYSREKLFF.